Only a few counts were recorded for the clone carrying this TCR beta chain. As yet, its antigen is unknown. This sample was included in a study of beta chain features in type 1 diabetes. The CDR3 sequence is 13 residues long. Germline CDR1 and CDR2: SNHLY and FYNNEI. With 3 bases removed from V and 6 bases from J, the gap between germline ends came to 12 bases. The entirety of the isolated RNA underwent reverse transcription, so expressed TCRB transcripts were sequenced. Data came from immunoSEQ multiplex PCR; TCRdb stores just in-frame clones and leaves some out. The data contain hundreds of thousands of clones, 15% to 19% of them singletons. Sorted populations all had greater than 95% purity. Study-wide results and limits: Shorter TCRB CDR3s, moderately but significantly so, were found in Type 1 diabetes patients in all four CD4+ subsets. The naive, central memory and Treg TCRB repertoires of patients appeared to be more similar to one another than those of healthy donors.

The TCR originated in a man aged 18 to 30 in good health. The source material was naive CD4+ T cells from blood. The chain combines TRBV2 with TRBJ2-7; D unresolved. The CDR3 reads CASSEWPRREQYF. The CDR3 DNA follows: TGTGCCAGCAGTGAGTGGCCGCGGCGCGAGCAGTACTTC.